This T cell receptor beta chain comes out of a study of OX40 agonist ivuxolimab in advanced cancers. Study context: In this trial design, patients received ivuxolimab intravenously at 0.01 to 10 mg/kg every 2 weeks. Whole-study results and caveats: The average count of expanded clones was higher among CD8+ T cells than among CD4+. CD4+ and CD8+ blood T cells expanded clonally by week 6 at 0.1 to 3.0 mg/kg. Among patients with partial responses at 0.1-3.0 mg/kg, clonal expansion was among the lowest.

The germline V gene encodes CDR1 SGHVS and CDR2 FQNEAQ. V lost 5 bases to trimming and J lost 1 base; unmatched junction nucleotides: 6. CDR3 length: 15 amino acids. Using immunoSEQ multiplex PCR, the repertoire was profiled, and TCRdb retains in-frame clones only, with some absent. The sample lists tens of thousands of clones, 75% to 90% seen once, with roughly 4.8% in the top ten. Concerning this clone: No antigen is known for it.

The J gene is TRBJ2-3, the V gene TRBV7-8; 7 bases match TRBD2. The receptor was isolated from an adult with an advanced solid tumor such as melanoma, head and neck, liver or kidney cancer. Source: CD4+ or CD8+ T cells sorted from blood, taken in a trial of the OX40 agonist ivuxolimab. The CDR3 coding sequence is TGTGCCAGCAGCCAGCGGGGACTGGGCACAGATACGCAGTATTTT. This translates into CASSQRGLGTDTQYF.